The entry below describes one TCR beta chain. Its antigen is unknown. This entry belongs to a study of cytomegalovirus exposure and HLA in healthy donors. Study in general: The roughly 120 million unique TCR beta sequences, from about 180 million T cells, were found by an earlier analysis. Under 90% of 398 genotyped donors fell in the Caucasian-associated ancestry cluster.

PCR was performed using 60 Vbeta and 13 Jbeta primers. Sequencing used immunoSEQ multiplex PCR; TCRdb keeps in-frame clones, though not all of them. The sample has 90,000 to 110,000 clones, about 86% seen once. The study, taken as a whole, reports: Specific recognition of CMV antigens was confirmed in vitro for a few chains (all CMV-associated).

The material sequenced was PBMCs. The TCR comes from a woman in her twenties or thirties in good health and CMV-seronegative.

CDR3 in DNA: TGTGCCAGCAGCTTAGAAGGGCCGGGACAGGGGCGAGGCTACACCTTC. This encodes CASSLEGPGQGRGYTF. The gene calls are TRBV7-9 and TRBJ1-2; 10 nucleotides align to TRBD1. The CDR3 consists of 16 residues. In germline, CDR1 is SEHNR, CDR2 FQNEAQ (reference sequence). With 1 base clipped from V and 8 bases from J, the junction kept 10 bases outside the gene matches.